Below, one T cell receptor (beta chain) is given with its context. Its antigen has not been determined. This sample is part of a study of monozygotic twins with inflammatory bowel disease (dated by TCRdb to about 2019). Regarding the study in general: In total, approximately 28 monozygotic twin pairs made up the full study: 19 Danish pairs, all IBD-discordant, plus nine German pairs, of which four were IBD-concordant and five were IBD-discordant. The search for disease-associated traits relied mainly on comparing IBD patients with their genetically identical healthy co-twins within discordant pairs. Each individual had, on average, about 151 000 unique TCRalpha sequences and 181 000 unique TCRbeta sequences available for analysis.

From cysteine to phenylalanine, the CDR3 is 16 amino acids long. The DNA is unrecorded. Based on the germline V gene, the CDR1 and CDR2 sequences are ENHRY and SYGVKD. Libraries were constructed by 5' RACE. The input for every TCR library was around 3.5 ug of total RNA. For each sample, cDNA was synthesized in eight separate reactions using SMARTScribe reverse transcriptase. Unique molecular identifiers containing a 6-nucleotide sample barcode were introduced through template switching during cDNA synthesis. Amplification of TCRalpha and TCRbeta cDNA involved two nested PCRs of 16 and 9 cycles, and each PCR was followed by bead purification. Before amplification, cDNA was treated with uracil DNA-glycosylase and purified using the QIAquick PCR purification kit. The second PCR was the step at which Illumina TruSeq-compatible adapters and sample-specific barcodes were added. Library quality and concentration were assessed using TapeStation and Qubit, and about 5 ng of each library was pooled. Sequencing of the pooled libraries was done on an Illumina HiSeq2500 single-index Rapid Run using custom sequencing primers and 2 x 100 bp reads. Regarding the original processing steps: PCR and sequencing errors were corrected by UMI-based consensus assembly using MiGEC version 1.2.6. V(D)J alignment, clonotype assembly and CDR3 extraction were performed with MiXCR version 2.1.1. To normalise gene usage, clonotype sharing and MAIT/NKT TCR abundance, the top 1000, 10 000 and 20 000 clonotypes in each sample were analysed. Diversity was computed as the inverse Simpson index with the vegan R package after downsampling to 27 000 UMIs. Paired Mann-Whitney U tests were applied to discordant twin pairs, with Benjamini-Hochberg correction for multiple testing. Each entry corresponds to one CDR3 protein sequence from reads that TCRdb reprocessed, and DNA is not given. TCRdb assigned the V and J calls; the authors' analysis was not used. The sample's table lists a count of 440,000 or so distinct CDR3 sequences. Of the sample, around 2.4% falls within the top ten clones.

The paper's findings and limits, for the study overall: Repertoire similarity did not differ between concordant and discordant twins, possibly due to limited statistical power. Distinction between different T cell subtypes could not be achieved in the analysis. IBD patients had lower TCRbeta repertoire diversity, measured by the inverse Simpson index, than their healthy co-twins. The results gave no support for a single strong signal or clonotype linked to IBD. Compared with healthy twins, IBD patients had fewer clonotypes in common with other individuals, a difference most pronounced in patients showing signs of disease activity. Because patients were on differing immunosuppressive treatments, the repertoires may have picked up extra background noise and inter-individual variability.

From each donor, a roughly 2.6 ml peripheral blood sample was collected into PAXgene tubes and stored at -80 degrees C. Without any T cell sorting, total RNA was extracted from whole blood using the PAXgene blood miRNA kit on an automated QIAcube. Peripheral blood from monozygotic twin pairs, either concordant or discordant for inflammatory bowel disease, underwent deep TCRalpha and TCRbeta repertoire profiling that used unique molecular barcoding. For every twin pair, smoking habits were documented, and each individual was categorised as a current, former or never smoker. The TCR sequence derives from a human donor with ulcerative colitis or Crohn's disease, or a healthy co-twin of an affected twin (not recorded which). The V gene is TRBV10-3 and the J gene is TRBJ1-2; the D call of TRBD1 rests on TCRdb alone, since no DNA is present to check it. The specimen was blood. The CDR3 in this case is CAISESLVRGAPGYTF.